Following are 5 T cell receptor beta chains from one sample sequenced in a study of cytomegalovirus exposure and HLA in healthy donors. Vbeta (60) and Jbeta (13) primers were used in the PCR. Clones were sequenced by immunoSEQ multiplex PCR, and TCRdb holds only the in-frame ones, with some missing. This table holds around 160,000 clones, more than 65% found once. Sequencing was done on a sample of PBMCs. The receptors shown here come from a man in his late teens or twenties in good health and CMV-seropositive.

A note on this clone: This sample includes further DNA sequences coding for the same CDR3. This chain connects TRBV30 to TRBJ1-2; possible D gene TRBD1, 5 bases. V was clipped by 2 bases and J by 10 bases, with 14 bases between them. The CDR3 consists of 12 residues. Germline V gives CDR1 GTSNPN, CDR2 SVGIG (reference sequence). In DNA form, the CDR3 reads TGTGCCTGGAGTCCCGGGACTCCTCTCTACACCTTC. Amino acid sequence: CAWSPGTPLYTF.

This clone was counted between two and nine times. The chain employs TRBV7-6 and TRBJ2-1; 10 bases map to TRBD2. Germline CDR1 and CDR2: SGHVS and FNYEAQ. The CDR3 extends over 15 amino acids. V gave up 5 bases and J gave up 6 bases; unmatched junction bases: 7. The CDR3 DNA reads as TGTGCCAGCAGCCCACTAGCGGGAAACCTCAATGAGCAGTTCTTC. Protein sequence: CASSPLAGNLNEQFF.

The V and J genes are TRBV4-2 and TRBJ2-5, with 8 bases identical to TRBD2. From germline, CDR1 is LGHNA and CDR2 YNFKEQ. Trimming at V came to 2 bases and at J to 5 bases, leaving 13 bases not matched to a gene. The CDR3 contains 17 residues. In DNA form, the CDR3 reads TGTGCCAGCAGCCAACCGCGTGCGGGGGGCGAGAGGGAGACCCAGTACTTC. Protein sequence: CASSQPRAGGERETQYF.

The V call is TRBV2, the J call TRBJ1-1; the match to TRBD1 covers 7 bases. Germline values: CDR1 SNHLY, CDR2 FYNNEI. The V gene end was trimmed by 11 bases and the J gene end by 2 bases; junction bases not matched to a gene: 8. The CDR3 is 13 residues long. This chain's CDR3 is CAGKTGFNTEAFF. The CDR3 DNA reads TGTGCCGGCAAGACAGGGTTTAACACTGAAGCTTTCTTT. Supplemented by reference TRBV2 and TRBJ1-1, the full variable domain reads EPEVTQTPSHQVTQMGQEVILRCVPISNHLYFYWYRQILGQKVEFLVSFYNNEISEKSEIFDDQFSVERPDGSNFTLKIRSTKLEDSAMYFCAGKTGFNTEAFFGQGTRLTVV.

The gene calls are TRBV2 and TRBJ1-2; perhaps TRBD1 as D (6 bases). V lost 5 bases to trimming and J lost 0 bases, with 10 bases between them. Germline V lookup: CDR1 SNHLY, CDR2 FYNNEI. CDR3 length: 14 residues. The CDR3 here is CASSYRVTNYGYTF. The DNA for the CDR3 is TGTGCCAGCAGTTACAGGGTGACTAACTATGGCTACACCTTC.